These 12 T cell receptor beta chains came from one sample sequenced in a study of shared clonotypes between healthy human individuals. Clones were sequenced by immunoSEQ multiplex PCR, and TCRdb holds only the in-frame ones, with some missing. The table includes a few million clones, approximately 93% detected once. The sample consisted of naive CD4+ T cells from PBMCs. Subset reported: CD45RA+ positively selected. Source of these receptors: a man aged 18 to 30 in good health. Some clones in this sample may be carry-over from other donors' samples.

V gene TRBV19 combines with J gene TRBJ1-5; TRBD1 agrees at 9 bases. In germline, CDR1 is LNHDA, CDR2 SQIVND (reference sequence). The ends lost 9 bases at V and 2 bases at J; junction bases unmatched: 14. This CDR3 has 17 residues. The CDR3 here is CASRLGQGRGGNQPQHF. The CDR3 DNA reads TGTGCCAGCCGGCTGGGACAGGGCCGTGGGGGCAATCAGCCCCAGCATTTT.

The chain couples TRBV30 to TRBJ2-3; 7 bases align to TRBD1. V shed 3 bases and J 7 bases; nucleotides not matched to a gene: 10. Per germline, CDR1 GTSNPN and CDR2 SVGIG (reference sequence). The CDR3 extends over 14 amino acids. This CDR3 is CAWRADRRLYTQYF. In nucleotides, the CDR3 is TGTGCCTGGAGGGCGGACAGGAGATTGTATACGCAGTATTTT.

The chain uses TRBV19 and TRBJ2-7; 7 bases match TRBD1. The V segment lost 4 bases and the J segment 2 bases; nucleotides outside the gene matches: 5. Germline values: CDR1 LNHDA, CDR2 SQIVND (reference sequence). The CDR3 is made up of 14 amino acids. The CDR3 sequence: CASSRRDSAYEQYF. The CDR3 bases are TGTGCCAGTAGTAGACGGGACAGTGCCTACGAGCAGTACTTC.

This chain connects TRBV7-9 to TRBJ2-5; perhaps TRBD1 as D (6 bases). The CDR3 has 13 residues. Per germline, CDR1 SEHNR and CDR2 FQNEAQ (reference sequence). Between the trimmed V and J ends, which lost 6 bases and 4 bases, there was a span of 12 bases. The CDR3 region is CASSRTGRETQYF. For the CDR3, the DNA is TGTGCCAGCAGTCGAACAGGGAGAGAGACCCAGTACTTC. Full variable domain (missing parts from reference TRBV7-9 and TRBJ2-5): DTGVSQNPRHKITKRGQNVTFRCDPISEHNRLYWYRQTLGQGPEFLTYFQNEAQLEKSRLLSDRFSAERPKGSFSTLEIQRTEQGDSAMYLCASSRTGRETQYFGPGTRLLVL.

The chain is built from TRBV29-1 and TRBJ2-5; 8 bases line up with TRBD2. The CDR3 is 13 amino acids. V trimming: 6 bases; J trimming: 0 bases; junction bases outside the gene matches: 3. CDR1 is SQVTM, CDR2 ANQGSEA, per germline. CDR3 nucleotide sequence: TGCAGCGTGGATAGCGGGAACCAAGAGACCCAGTACTTC. It is translated as CSVDSGNQETQYF.

This chain joins TRBV25-1 and TRBJ2-7; D is unresolved. This CDR3 spans 15 amino acids. The germline V and J ends were trimmed by 1 base and 6 bases, with 16 bases remaining between them. In germline, CDR1 is MGHDK, CDR2 SYGVNS. CDR3 nucleotides: TGTGCCAGCAGTGAATCCAGCCCTGGTCTCGGCGAGCAGTACTTC. The encoded protein is CASSESSPGLGEQYF.

The J gene is TRBJ1-1, the V gene TRBV2, with a tentative D call TRBD1 (6 bases). The length of the CDR3 is 14 residues. V lost 6 bases to trimming and J lost 4 bases, with 15 bases between them. Per the germline V gene, CDR1 is SNHLY and CDR2 is FYNNEI. CDR3 nucleotides: TGTGCCAGCAGAAACAGGGTCGCCGGCACTGAAGCTTTCTTT. Amino acids: CASRNRVAGTEAFF.

V gene TRBV4-3 combines with J gene TRBJ2-6; 7 nucleotides match TRBD2. V lost 0 bases to trimming and J lost 2 bases; unmatched junction nucleotides: 4. The CDR3 consists of 17 residues. Per the germline V gene, CDR1 is LGHNA and CDR2 is YSLEER. The CDR3 sequence is CASSQDSGFTGANVLTF. CDR3 DNA sequence: TGCGCCAGCAGCCAAGATAGCGGGTTCACTGGGGCCAACGTCCTGACTTTC.

Worth noting for this clone: Other DNA variants within this sample encode the same CDR3. The chain joins TRBV9 to TRBJ2-3; D might be TRBD2 (6 bases). CDR3 length: 16 residues. CDR1 and CDR2 from the germline V gene are SGDLS and YYNGEE. The V gene lost 0 bases and the J gene lost 2 bases, with 13 bases spanning the gap. Here the CDR3 DNA reads TGTGCCAGCAGCGTAGGGGGTAGCGGATACACAGATACGCAGTATTTT. Encoded protein: CASSVGGSGYTDTQYF.

The CDR3 protein is CASSYNQETQYF. The CDR3 DNA reads TGCGCCAGCAGCTACAACCAAGAGACCCAGTACTTC. The rearrangement uses TRBV10-1 and TRBJ2-5; no definite D call. The CDR3 spans 12 residues. Germline assignment: CDR1 WNHNN and CDR2 SYGVQD (reference sequence). The V and J ends lost 6 bases and 0 bases respectively, with 5 bases between them.

This rearrangement joins TRBV19 to TRBJ1-3; tentative D call: TRBD1 (5 bases). CDR1 and CDR2 from the germline V gene are LNHDA and SQIVND (reference sequence). The V end lost 4 bases, the J end lost 2 bases, and 12 bases lay between the germline ends. The CDR3 is 15 amino acids. The CDR3 region is CASSTGTVAGNTIYF. The CDR3 DNA is TGTGCCAGTAGTACTGGGACGGTTGCTGGAAACACCATATATTTT.

This chain links TRBV11-3 with TRBJ2-1; the match to TRBD2 covers 7 bases. There are 15 residues in the CDR3. Per the germline V gene, CDR1 is SGHNT and CDR2 is YENEEA. V lost 5 bases, J lost 8 bases, and 12 bases stayed unmatched. CDR3 DNA sequence: TGTGCCAGCAGCGTGACCCTTGCGGGAGTTTATGAGCAGTTCTTC. It codes for CASSVTLAGVYEQFF.